What follows describes a single TCR beta chain. The CDR3 is 15 amino acids. Per the germline V gene, CDR1 is LGHNA and CDR2 is YSLEER. V was cut by 0 bases and J by 8 bases, with 16 bases left in between. Sequencing was performed with immunoSEQ multiplex PCR; in TCRdb, only in-frame clones are kept and a portion is missing. Here the sample spans fewer than 200,000 clones, approximately 92% being singletons. This sample was included in a study of control samples from healthy donors and cancer patients. The J gene is TRBJ1-2, the V gene TRBV4-3; tentative D call: TRBD1 (6 bases). This TCR derives from a woman aged 60 to 75 in good health. The sequenced sample was blood. The CDR3 here is CASSQDSSPGGGYTF. CDR3 nucleotide sequence: TGCGCCAGCAGCCAAGATTCCTCCCCTGGGGGCGGCTACACCTTC.